These 13 T cell receptor beta chains came from one sample sequenced in a study of control samples from healthy donors and cancer patients. Measured with immunoSEQ multiplex PCR; TCRdb has only the in-frame clones, and not every one. This table has roughly 120,000 clones, 75% to 95% appearing once. Sequencing input: blood. The receptors were gathered from a human donor in good health. The donor label of this sample is uncertain.

This CDR3 is CAWQRDSQGEQYF. The CDR3 nucleotides are TGTGCCTGGCAAAGGGACAGCCAGGGGGAGCAGTACTTC. V and J are TRBV30 and TRBJ2-7, with 7 nucleotides matching TRBD1. V lost 5 bases to trimming and J lost 7 bases; unmatched junction nucleotides: 11. CDR3 length equals 13 residues. Germline CDR1 and CDR2: GTSNPN and SVGIG (reference sequence).

The CDR3 protein is CASSSLPGTAEAFF. The CDR3 DNA is TGTGCCAGCAGCTCGTTACCCGGGACAGCTGAAGCTTTCTTT. V and J are TRBV11-2 and TRBJ1-1, with TRBD1 identical over 7 bases. V was clipped by 4 bases and J by 6 bases; unmatched bases: 8. Per germline, CDR1 SGHAT and CDR2 FQNNGV. CDR3 size: 14 residues.

This chain connects TRBV7-6 to TRBJ2-5, with 9 bases lining up with TRBD2. Trimming took 5 bases from V and 1 from J; bases not matched to a gene: 5. The CDR3 has 15 residues. Germline V lookup: CDR1 SGHVS, CDR2 FNYEAQ. CDR3 nucleotides: TGTGCCAGCAGCCAGGGGACTAGCCTCCAAGAGACCCAGTACTTC. It encodes CASSQGTSLQETQYF.

The chain links TRBV7-9 to TRBJ2-2; perhaps TRBD1 as D (5 bases). This CDR3 spans 13 amino acids. Per germline, CDR1 SEHNR and CDR2 FQNEAQ (reference sequence). Trimming removed 5 bases from V and 6 bases from J, with 10 bases in between. The CDR3 nucleotides are TGTGCCAGCAGCGACAGTATCGCCGGGGAGCTGTTTTTT. It codes for CASSDSIAGELFF.

The CDR3 loop reads CASSELPGSEKLFF. DNA for the CDR3: TGTGCCAGCAGTGAACTCCCAGGGAGTGAAAAACTGTTTTTT. The gene calls are TRBV6-1 and TRBJ1-4, with a tentative D call TRBD1 (5 bases). CDR3 length equals 14 residues. Trimming removed 2 bases from V and 7 bases from J, with 11 bases in between. CDR1 and CDR2 from the germline V gene are MNHNS and SASEGT.

This chain uses TRBV18 with TRBJ2-4; TRBD1 is a possible D gene (5 bases). Trimming removed 3 bases at V and 0 bases at J, with 15 bases between. This CDR3 is 17 amino acids long. Germline V gene lookup returns CDR1 KGHSH and CDR2 LQKENI. The CDR3 DNA sequence: TGTGCCAGCTCACCCGCTACAGGTCCTGGAGCCAAAAACATTCAGTACTTC. The encoded protein is CASSPATGPGAKNIQYF.

This rearrangement joins TRBV28 to TRBJ2-6, with D tentatively TRBD2 (5 bases). The CDR3 covers 15 residues. Trimming pared 6 bases from V and 1 base from J, leaving 10 bases between. CDR1 and CDR2 (germline): MDHEN, SYDVKM. CDR3 coding DNA: TGTGCCAGCAGCCGACCGGGGTCTGGGGCCAACGTCCTGACTTTC. Encoded protein: CASSRPGSGANVLTF.

This sequence joins TRBV19 and TRBJ1-5; 8 bases fit TRBD1. The CDR3 is 15 residues long. Per germline, CDR1 LNHDA and CDR2 SQIVND (reference sequence). The V and J ends lost 0 bases and 8 bases, in that order; junction bases with no gene match: 6. The CDR3 DNA is TGTGCCAGTAGTATAGAAGGACAGGGATTCAAGCCCCAGCATTTT. Amino acid sequence: CASSIEGQGFKPQHF. The full variable domain, rest sourced from reference TRBV19 and TRBJ1-5, is DGGITQSPKYLFRKEGQNVTLSCEQNLNHDAMYWYRQDPGQGLRLIYYSQIVNDFQKGDIAEGYSVSREKKESFPLTVTSAQKNPTAFYLCASSIEGQGFKPQHFGDGTRLSIL.

V gene TRBV24-1 combines with J gene TRBJ2-1; TRBD1 is a possible D gene (6 bases). The CDR3 is 12 amino acids. CDR1 and CDR2 from the germline V gene are KGHDR and SFDVKD. Trimming removed 9 bases from V and 9 bases from J, with 14 bases in between. The CDR3 sequence is CATSRRGGEQFF. The CDR3 region has the DNA TGTGCCACCTCCCGCAGAGGGGGTGAGCAGTTCTTC.

The gene calls are TRBV6-4 and TRBJ1-1, with D unclear. The V end lost 7 bases, the J end lost 2 bases, and 17 bases lay between the germline ends. Germline values: CDR1 MRHNA, CDR2 SNTAGT. This CDR3 region has 15 residues. CDR3 in amino acids: CASNPNPGTNTEAFF. Here the CDR3 DNA reads TGTGCCAGCAACCCAAACCCGGGAACCAACACTGAAGCTTTCTTT.

V and J are TRBV14 and TRBJ2-3; 11 bases align to TRBD2. The ends lost 0 bases at V and 2 bases at J; junction bases unmatched: 10. CDR3 size: 19 residues. Per the germline V gene, CDR1 is SGHDN and CDR2 is FVKESK. The CDR3 loop is CASSQEGLLAGAITDTQYF. In DNA, the CDR3 is TGTGCCAGCAGCCAAGAGGGTCTACTAGCGGGGGCCATCACAGATACGCAGTATTTT.

V and J are TRBV24-1 and TRBJ2-3; TRBD1 matches at 7 bases. The length of the CDR3 is 16 residues. Germline CDR1 and CDR2: KGHDR and SFDVKD. Germline trimming cut 1 base from V and 0 bases from J; bases unmatched to any gene: 3. CDR3 in DNA: TGTGCCACCAGTGATTTCGGGACAGCTAGCACAGATACGCAGTATTTT. Translated: CATSDFGTASTDTQYF.

CDR3 loop: CASSMGGNVNSPLHF. CDR3 sequence (DNA): TGTGCCAGTAGTATGGGGGGGAATGTGAATTCACCCCTCCACTTT. The V gene is TRBV19, the J gene TRBJ1-6; D perhaps matches TRBD1 (5 bases). V lost 3 bases, J lost 7 bases, and 13 bases lay in between. Germline V gives CDR1 LNHDA, CDR2 SQIVND (reference sequence). The CDR3 is 15 residues long.